This TCR beta chain was sequenced during a study of cytomegalovirus exposure and HLA in healthy donors. General study results and limits: Accounts indicate the classifier identified cytomegalovirus status with strong specificity and sensitivity. The authors later found TCR association rates varying by HLA locus, with DRB1 most and HLA-C fewest. Cytomegalovirus association was assigned to about 150 TCR beta chains. In a later analysis, most CMV-associated TCR beta chains appeared HLA-restricted.

It was with 60 Vbeta and 13 Jbeta primers that the PCR ran. Profiled with immunoSEQ multiplex PCR; TCRdb holds only in-frame clones, not every one. This sample's table reports 55,000 to 75,000 clones. As for this clone: Its antigen is still unknown.

Sequenced input: PBMCs. The sequence derives from a male donor in good health and CMV-seronegative.

The CDR3 region is CASGGQTSYNEQFF. The CDR3 nucleotides read TGTGCCAGCGGAGGACAGACCTCCTACAATGAGCAGTTCTTC. The V call is TRBV25-1, the J call TRBJ2-1; TRBD1 might be the D (6 bases). CDR1 is MGHDK, CDR2 SYGVNS, per germline. CDR3 size: 14 residues. The V end lost 8 bases, the J end lost 0 bases, and 11 bases lay between the germline ends. The full variable domain, in which reference TRBV25-1 and TRBJ2-1 provide the parts outside the CDR3, is EADIYQTPRYLVIGTGKKITLECSQTMGHDKMYWYQQDPGMELHLIHYSYGVNSTEKGDLSSESTVSRIRTEHFPLTLESARPSHTSQYLCASGGQTSYNEQFFGPGTRLTVL.